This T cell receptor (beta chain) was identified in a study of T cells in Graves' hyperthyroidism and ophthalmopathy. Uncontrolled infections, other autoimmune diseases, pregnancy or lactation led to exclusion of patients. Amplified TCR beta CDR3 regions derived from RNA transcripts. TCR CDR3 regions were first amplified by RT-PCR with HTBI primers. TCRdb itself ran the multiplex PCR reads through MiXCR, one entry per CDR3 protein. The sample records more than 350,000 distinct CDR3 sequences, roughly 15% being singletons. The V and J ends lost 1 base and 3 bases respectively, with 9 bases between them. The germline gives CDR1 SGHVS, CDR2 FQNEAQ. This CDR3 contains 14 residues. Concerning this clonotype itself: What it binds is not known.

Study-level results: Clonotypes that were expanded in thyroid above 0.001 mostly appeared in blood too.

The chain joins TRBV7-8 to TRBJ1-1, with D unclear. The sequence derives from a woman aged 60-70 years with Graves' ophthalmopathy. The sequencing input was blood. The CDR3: CASSLDHGYTEAFF. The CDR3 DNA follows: TGTGCCAGCAGCTTAGATCACGGATACACTGAAGCTTTCTTT. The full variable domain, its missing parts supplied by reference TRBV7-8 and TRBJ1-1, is GAGVSQSPRYKVAKRGQDVALRCDPISGHVSLFWYQQALGQGPEFLTYFQNEAQLDKSGLPSDRFFAERPEGSVSTLKIQRTQQEDSAVYLCASSLDHGYTEAFFGQGTRLTVV.